This is a list of T cell receptor beta chains from one sample in a study of graft-versus-host responses after intestinal transplantation. These receptors' targets are unknown. Method: immunoSEQ multiplex PCR; TCRdb's copy keeps in-frame clones and lacks some. The sample carries more than 95,000 clones, about 90% recorded once. Sequenced here: unstimulated CD4+ T cells sorted from spleen or lymph node cells, sampled before intestinal transplant. The receptors shown here come from a human donor who received an intestinal transplant. CDR3s include the opening cysteine and the closing phenylalanine or tryptophan. A D gene is named only where the DNA matches it firmly. Size is omitted from some rows. Given values are once, few, many or a class for expanded clones.

D	V	size	J	CDR3	DNA
-	TRBV6-6	-	TRBJ2-2	CASSYKNTGELFF	TGTGCCAGCAGTTACAAGAACACCGGGGAGCTGTTTTTT
TRBD2	TRBV7-2	-	TRBJ2-3	CASSLVASGSSTDTQYF	TGTGCCAGCAGCTTAGTGGCTAGCGGGTCTAGCACAGATACGCAGTATTTT
-	TRBV5-4	-	TRBJ1-5	CASSWDIDNQPQHF	TGTGCCAGCAGTTGGGACATCGACAATCAGCCCCAGCATTTT
TRBD2	TRBV7-3	-	TRBJ2-5	CASSIPTSPQETQYF	TGTGCCAGCAGCATACCGACTAGCCCCCAGGAGACCCAGTACTTC
-	TRBV5-1	-	TRBJ2-1	CASSLEQSANEQFF	TGCGCCAGCAGCTTGGAACAGTCCGCCAATGAGCAGTTCTTC
-	TRBV5-1	-	TRBJ2-3	CASSLEGGYDTQYF	TGCGCCAGCAGCTTAGAGGGGGGGTACGATACGCAGTATTTT
TRBD1	TRBV5-1	-	TRBJ1-2	CASSGTGTGTYGYTF	TGCGCCAGCAGCGGCACCGGGACAGGGACCTATGGCTACACCTTC
TRBD1	TRBV6-8	-	TRBJ2-7	CASRTWTGLYEQYF	TGTGCCAGCAGAACATGGACAGGGCTCTACGAGCAGTACTTC
TRBD1	TRBV5-1	-	TRBJ2-1	CASSLKTGFFEQFF	TGCGCCAGCAGTTTAAAGACAGGGTTTTTTGAGCAGTTCTTC
-	TRBV10-3	-	TRBJ2-5	CAISESYRVETQYF	TGTGCCATCAGTGAGTCTTACCGGGTGGAGACCCAGTACTTC
-	TRBV28	-	TRBJ2-7	CASSFSTSEQYF	TGTGCCAGCAGTTTTTCAACTAGCGAGCAGTACTTC
-	TRBV6-5	-	TRBJ1-3	CASSYSRVDRGNTIYF	TGTGCCAGCAGTTACTCGAGAGTAGATAGGGGAAACACCATATATTTT
TRBD1	TRBV7-2	-	TRBJ2-7	CASGQGGPYEQYF	TGTGCCAGCGGACAGGGGGGCCCCTACGAGCAGTACTTC
-	TRBV6-6	-	TRBJ1-1	CASSYPQAEAFF	TGTGCCAGCAGTTACCCTCAGGCGGAAGCTTTCTTT
-	TRBV11-2	-	TRBJ1-6	CASSSDGVVDSPLHF	TGTGCCAGCAGCTCAGATGGGGTGGTCGATTCACCCCTCCACTTT
-	TRBV7-3	-	TRBJ2-1	CASSLTPRNEQFF	TGTGCCAGCAGCTTAACCCCCCGCAATGAGCAGTTCTTC
-	TRBV19	few	TRBJ1-5	CASTAYGNQPQHF	TGTGCCAGTACCGCGTATGGCAATCAGCCCCAGCATTTT
TRBD2	TRBV5-1	-	TRBJ2-1	CASSLGSSGRNEQFF	TGCGCCAGCAGCTTGGGGTCTAGCGGGAGGAATGAGCAGTTCTTC
-	TRBV19	once	TRBJ1-2	CASSGPWQGFDGYTF	TGTGCCAGTAGTGGCCCATGGCAGGGTTTCGATGGCTACACCTTC
-	TRBV6-1	-	TRBJ2-1	CASSEGWAYNEQFF	TGTGCCAGCAGTGAGGGGTGGGCCTACAATGAGCAGTTCTTC
-	TRBV7-9	-	TRBJ1-5	CASSLKGGNQPQHF	TGTGCCAGCAGCTTAAAGGGGGGCAATCAGCCCCAGCATTTT
-	TRBV5-1	-	TRBJ2-7	CASSLGVRGSGGYEQYF	TGCGCCAGCAGCTTGGGAGTCCGGGGGTCTGGTGGTTACGAGCAGTACTTC
TRBD1	TRBV18	-	TRBJ2-7	CASSPPAGGEQYF	TGTGCCAGCTCACCACCGGCAGGGGGCGAGCAGTACTTC
-	TRBV5-1	once	TRBJ2-1	CASSWPPGSGSYNEQFF	TGCGCCAGCAGCTGGCCCCCGGGCTCCGGGTCCTACAATGAGCAGTTCTTC
-	TRBV10-3	few	TRBJ1-4	CAIGGGTQEKLFF	TGTGCCATCGGGGGCGGGACGCAGGAAAAACTGTTTTTT
-	TRBV10-3	-	TRBJ1-2	CASYRDPQYGYTF	TGTGCCTCTTACCGGGACCCACAATATGGCTACACCTTC
-	TRBV6-1	once	TRBJ2-3	CASSTGHHTDTQYF	TGTGCCAGCAGTACGGGACACCACACAGATACGCAGTATTTT
-	TRBV9	few	TRBJ2-7	CASSGKTSLNEQYF	TGTGCCAGCAGCGGAAAGACATCTCTGAACGAGCAGTACTTC
TRBD1	TRBV28	-	TRBJ2-6	CASTRLGQILSGANVLTF	TGTGCCAGCACCCGGTTGGGACAGATTCTCTCTGGGGCCAACGTCCTGACTTTC
-	TRBV20-1	-	TRBJ2-5	CSARVKETQYF	TGCAGTGCTAGGGTCAAAGAGACCCAGTACTTC
-	TRBV29-1	-	TRBJ1-1	CSVGGGDGTEAFF	TGCAGCGTTGGGGGGGGAGACGGCACTGAAGCTTTCTTT
TRBD2	TRBV6-1	-	TRBJ2-3	CASSERGGWDTQYF	TGTGCCAGCAGTGAGCGGGGGGGCTGGGATACGCAGTATTTT
-	TRBV5-4	-	TRBJ1-2	CASSLVGGRSYGYTF	TGTGCCAGCAGCTTGGTGGGGGGCAGGAGCTATGGCTACACCTTC
-	TRBV30	-	TRBJ2-3	CAWRGLGTDTQYF	TGTGCCTGGAGGGGGCTAGGAACAGATACGCAGTATTTT
TRBD1	TRBV25-1	-	TRBJ1-6	CASRLGQHNSPLHF	TGTGCCAGCCGATTGGGACAGCATAATTCACCCCTCCACTTT
-	TRBV27	-	TRBJ1-2	CASSVRGSDGYTF	TGTGCCAGCAGTGTCAGGGGCTCGGATGGCTACACCTTC
-	TRBV7-2	-	TRBJ2-7	CASSLRYEQYF	TGTGCCAGCAGCTTACGCTACGAGCAGTACTTC
TRBD2	TRBV5-1	-	TRBJ2-5	CASSLTPLTSGGETQYF	TGCGCCAGCAGCTTGACCCCTTTGACTAGCGGGGGGGAGACCCAGTACTTC
-	TRBV5-1	once	TRBJ1-1	CASSLIPGHMNTEAFF	TGCGCCAGCAGCCTGATTCCCGGGCACATGAACACTGAAGCTTTCTTT
-	TRBV2	-	TRBJ2-3	CASTGTSTDTQYF	TGTGCCAGCACCGGGACCAGCACAGATACGCAGTATTTT
-	TRBV7-3	-	TRBJ2-3	CASSLRSGSTDTQYF	TGTGCCAGCAGCCTTCGGAGCGGGAGCACAGATACGCAGTATTTT